This T cell receptor (beta chain) was sequenced in a study of T-cell reconstitution after alpha-beta-depleted transplantation in children. Preparation of the TCRbeta library involved a method that used unique molecular identifiers. TCRdb reprocessed the PCR reads via MiXCR and lists one record per CDR3 protein. The table records fewer than 400,000 distinct CDR3 sequences, roughly 20% of them present only once. V lost 7 bases, J lost 2 bases, and 3 bases stayed unmatched. The CDR3 has 13 amino acids. This clonotype has a count of ten or more. The TCR sequence derives from a human donor who donated a stem cell graft to a child with acute myeloid leukemia. Sequences were derived from PBMCs from the stem cell graft donor, sampled from the stem cell graft. The chain combines TRBV12-3 or TRBV12-4 with TRBJ2-7; 9 nucleotides line up with TRBD1. DNA for the CDR3: TGTGCCAGCATGGACAGGGGCCCCTACGAGCAGTACTTC. It is translated as CASMDRGPYEQYF.